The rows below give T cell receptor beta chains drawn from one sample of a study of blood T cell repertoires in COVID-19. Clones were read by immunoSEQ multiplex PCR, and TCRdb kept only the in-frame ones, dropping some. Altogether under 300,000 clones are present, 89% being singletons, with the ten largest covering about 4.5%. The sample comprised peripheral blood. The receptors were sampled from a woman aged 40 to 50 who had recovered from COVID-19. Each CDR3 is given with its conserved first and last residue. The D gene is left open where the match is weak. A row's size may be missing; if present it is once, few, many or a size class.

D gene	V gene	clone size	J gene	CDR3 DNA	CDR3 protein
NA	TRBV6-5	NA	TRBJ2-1	TGTGCCAGCATTGCCAGTCCCGTTTCCTACAATGAGCAGTTCTTC	CASIASPVSYNEQFF
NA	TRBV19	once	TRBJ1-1	TGTGCCAGTAGTATGATGGGGGGCACTGAAGCTTTCTTT	CASSMMGGTEAFF
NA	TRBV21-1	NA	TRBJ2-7	TGTGCCAGCAGTCTCCTCCTTTACGAGCAGTACTTC	CASSLLLYEQYF
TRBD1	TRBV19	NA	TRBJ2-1	TGTGCCAGTAACGGACAGGGACCCTACAATGAGCAGTTCTTC	CASNGQGPYNEQFF
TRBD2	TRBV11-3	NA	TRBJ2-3	TGTGCCAGCAGCTTATATACGAGGGTAGCGGGAGAAGATACGCAGTATTTT	CASSLYTRVAGEDTQYF
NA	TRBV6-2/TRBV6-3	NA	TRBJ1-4	TGTGCCAGCAGTTACGACAGAATAAATGAAAAACTGTTTTTT	CASSYDRINEKLFF
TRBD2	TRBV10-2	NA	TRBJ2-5	TGCGCCAGCAGGGGCGAAAGGCGGGAGGATGGGACCCAGTACTTC	CASRGERREDGTQYF
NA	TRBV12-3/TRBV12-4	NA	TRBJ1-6	TGTGCCAGCAGAGGGGAAAATTCACCCCTCCACTTT	CASRGENSPLHF
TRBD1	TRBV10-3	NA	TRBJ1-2	TGTGCCATCAGTGAGGCGGGACAGGATGGCTACACCTTC	CAISEAGQDGYTF
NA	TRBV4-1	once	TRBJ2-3	TGCGCCAGCAGCCAAGAAGCAGGGGCCGGCACAGATACGCAGTATTTT	CASSQEAGAGTDTQYF
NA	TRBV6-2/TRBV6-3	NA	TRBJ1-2	TGTGCCAGCAGTTCTGAAGGCAGAACAGGCTATGGCTACACCTTC	CASSSEGRTGYGYTF
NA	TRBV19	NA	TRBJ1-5	TGTGCCAGTAATAGTTATAGCAATCAGCCCCAGCATTTT	CASNSYSNQPQHF
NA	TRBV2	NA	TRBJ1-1	TGTGCCAGCCTACAAGGGGGAGAAGCTTTCTTT	CASLQGGEAFF
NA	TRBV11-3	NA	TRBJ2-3	TGTGCCAGCAGCTTAGCGGAGGGGTTAGGCACAGATACGCAGTATTTT	CASSLAEGLGTDTQYF
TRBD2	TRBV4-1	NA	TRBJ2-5	TGCGCCAGCAGCCAAGTCCTAGCGGGAGCCGCGGAGACCCAGTACTTC	CASSQVLAGAAETQYF
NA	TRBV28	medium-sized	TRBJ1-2	TGTGCCAGCAACCATCCCTCGCAGGGCATAAGTACACGAGGCTACACCTTC	CASNHPSQGISTRGYTF
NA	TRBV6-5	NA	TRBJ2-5	TGTGCCAGCAGCCCGGGGAAGACCCAGTACTTC	CASSPGKTQYF
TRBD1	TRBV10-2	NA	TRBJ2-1	TGCGCCAGCATCTTTCCGGGACAGGGGGCAGGCAATGAGCAGTTCTTC	CASIFPGQGAGNEQFF
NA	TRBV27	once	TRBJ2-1	TGTGCCAGCAGGGGGGCGGAGTCCTACAATGAGCAGTTCTTC	CASRGAESYNEQFF
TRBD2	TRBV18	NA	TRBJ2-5	TGTGCCAGCTCACCACCGGGACTAGCTCTGGAGACCCAGTACTTC	CASSPPGLALETQYF
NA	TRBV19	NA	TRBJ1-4	TGTGCCAGTAGTATCGGGGGTGGACCGAAGTCAACTAATGAAAAACTGTTTTTT	CASSIGGGPKSTNEKLFF
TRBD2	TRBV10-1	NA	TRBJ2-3	TGCGCCAGCAGTGATAGCGGGTACACAGATACGCAGTATTTT	CASSDSGYTDTQYF
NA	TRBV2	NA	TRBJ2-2	TGTGCCAGCAACCGGGAGTCGGACACCGGGGAGCTGTTTTTT	CASNRESDTGELFF
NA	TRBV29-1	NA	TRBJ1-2	TGCAGCGTTGAAGATGTCGAGGCTGTCTACACCTTC	CSVEDVEAVYTF
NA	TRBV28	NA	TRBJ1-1	TGTGCCAGCAGTCTCTCAGGGTTTGTTGAAGCTTTCTTT	CASSLSGFVEAFF
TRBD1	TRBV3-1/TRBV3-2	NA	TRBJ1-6	TGTGCCAGCAGCCTGGGACAGGGGAATTCACCCCTCCACTTT	CASSLGQGNSPLHF
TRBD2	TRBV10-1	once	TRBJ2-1	TGCGCCAGCAACCCAGCGGGGCACCTCTACAATGAGCAGTTCTTC	CASNPAGHLYNEQFF
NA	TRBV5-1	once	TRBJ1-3	TGCGCCAGCAGCCCCGGACAGTTAGCGAACACCATATATTTT	CASSPGQLANTIYF
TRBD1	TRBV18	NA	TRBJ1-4	TGTGCCAGCTCACCACGGCCCCAGGGGGGCCGAAATGAAAAACTGTTTTTT	CASSPRPQGGRNEKLFF
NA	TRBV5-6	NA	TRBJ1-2	TGTGCCAGCAGCCCCGGGACAACCGATGGCTACACCTTC	CASSPGTTDGYTF
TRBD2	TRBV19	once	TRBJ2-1	TGTGCCAGTAGTCCTACTAGCGGGAGTTATAATGAGCAGTTCTTC	CASSPTSGSYNEQFF
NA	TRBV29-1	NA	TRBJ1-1	TGCAGCGTTGAAGGAACAGGGAGGAACACTGAAGCTTTCTTT	CSVEGTGRNTEAFF
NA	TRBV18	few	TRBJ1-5	TGTGCCAGCGCCGCGGGGGGCGTGCATCAGCCCCAGCATTTT	CASAAGGVHQPQHF
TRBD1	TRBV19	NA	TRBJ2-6	TGTGCCAGTAGTTATGGGACAGGGGTTGCTGGGGCCAACGTCCTGACTTTC	CASSYGTGVAGANVLTF
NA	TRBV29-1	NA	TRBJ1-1	TGCAGCGCCGGGGTGGCCGCCAGGAACACTGAAGCTTTCTTT	CSAGVAARNTEAFF
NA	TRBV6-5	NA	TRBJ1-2	TGTGCCAGCAGTTACAGGGAGGGGTATGGCTACACCTTC	CASSYREGYGYTF
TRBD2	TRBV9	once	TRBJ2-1	TGTGCCAGCAGCCCCGGGAGGGGTGGGTCGGGAGGGGCCTACAATGAGCAGTTCTTC	CASSPGRGGSGGAYNEQFF
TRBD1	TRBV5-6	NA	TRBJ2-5	TGTGCCAGCAGCCTGACAGGGGGCCGGGAGACCCAGTACTTC	CASSLTGGRETQYF
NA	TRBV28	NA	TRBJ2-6	TGTGCCAGCAGTTTTAGTCTCTCTGGGGCCAACGTCCTGACTTTC	CASSFSLSGANVLTF
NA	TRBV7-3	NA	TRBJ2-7	TGTGCCAGCAGCTTATCGGAAACGGGGGCCTACGAGCAGTACTTC	CASSLSETGAYEQYF
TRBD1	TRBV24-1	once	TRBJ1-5	TGTGCCACCAGTGACGGGGACAGGAGTAATCAGCCCCAGCATTTT	CATSDGDRSNQPQHF
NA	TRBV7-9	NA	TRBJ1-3	TGTGCCAGCGTGAGCTCTGGAAACACCATATATTTT	CASVSSGNTIYF
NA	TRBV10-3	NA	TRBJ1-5	TGTGCCACCAATTATAGGGGGACGTATAGCAATCAGCCCCAGCATTTT	CATNYRGTYSNQPQHF
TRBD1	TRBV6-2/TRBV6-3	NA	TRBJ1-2	TGTGCCAGCAGTCCGAGGGACAGATTCTATGGCTACACCTTC	CASSPRDRFYGYTF
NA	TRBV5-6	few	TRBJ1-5	TGTGCCAGCAGTGGACGGACAGGCAATCAGCCCCAGCATTTT	CASSGRTGNQPQHF
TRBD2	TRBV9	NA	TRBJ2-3	TGTGCCAGCAGCGCCTCGGGGGGGCCAGGAGATACGCAGTATTTT	CASSASGGPGDTQYF
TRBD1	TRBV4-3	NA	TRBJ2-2	TGCGCCAGCAGTCTTAGGACAGGGGGCGCTGCCGGGGAGCTGTTTTTT	CASSLRTGGAAGELFF
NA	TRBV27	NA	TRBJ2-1	TGTGCCAGCAGTTCTGGGCTTAAGAGGGTCTTC	CASSSGLKRVF
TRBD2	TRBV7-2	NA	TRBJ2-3	TGTGCCAGCAGCTTAGGACTAGCGGGGGACACAGATACGCAGTATTTT	CASSLGLAGDTDTQYF
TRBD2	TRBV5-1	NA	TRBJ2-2	TGCGCCAGCAGCACCGGACTAGACACCGGGGAGCTGTTTTTT	CASSTGLDTGELFF
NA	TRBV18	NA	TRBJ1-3	TGTGCCAGCTCACCACGAGGTGTTCGCGAAAACACCATATATTTT	CASSPRGVRENTIYF
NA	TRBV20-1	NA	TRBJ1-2	TGCAGTGCTAGTTTATTGGCAGGCTATGGCTACACCTTC	CSASLLAGYGYTF
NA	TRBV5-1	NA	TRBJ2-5	TGCGCCAGCAGCAGACAAGACCAAGAGACCCAGTACTTC	CASSRQDQETQYF